Listed here is a single T cell receptor (beta chain). The source of the sample is a study of cytomegalovirus exposure and HLA in healthy donors. Measured with immunoSEQ multiplex PCR; TCRdb has only the in-frame clones, and not every one. The table includes around 98,000 clones, roughly nine tenths detected once. The length of the CDR3 is 15 residues. The junction had 9 bases not matched to a gene; V was cut back by 7 bases and J by 7 bases. CDR1 SNHLY and CDR2 FYNNEI come from the germline V gene. The source material was PBMCs. V gene TRBV2 combines with J gene TRBJ2-1; 11 bases are shared with TRBD2. This receptor was taken from a man aged 18 to 30 in good health and CMV-seropositive. CDR3 nucleotides: TGTGCCAGCAATGGGCTAGCGGGAGGAAGGAATGAGCAGTTCTTC. Protein: CASNGLAGGRNEQFF.